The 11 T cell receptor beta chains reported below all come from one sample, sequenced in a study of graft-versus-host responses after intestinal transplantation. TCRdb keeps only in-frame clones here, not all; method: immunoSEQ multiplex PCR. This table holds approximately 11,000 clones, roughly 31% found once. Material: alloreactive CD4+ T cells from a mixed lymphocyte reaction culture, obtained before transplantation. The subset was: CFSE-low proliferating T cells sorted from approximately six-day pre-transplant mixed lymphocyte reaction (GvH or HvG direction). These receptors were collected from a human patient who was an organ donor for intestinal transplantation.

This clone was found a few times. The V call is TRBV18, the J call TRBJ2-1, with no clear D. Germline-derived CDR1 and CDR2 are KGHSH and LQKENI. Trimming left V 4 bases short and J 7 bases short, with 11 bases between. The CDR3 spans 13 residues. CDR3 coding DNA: TGTGCCAGCTCACAAGGCCTAGGTAATGAGCAGTTCTTC. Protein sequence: CASSQGLGNEQFF.

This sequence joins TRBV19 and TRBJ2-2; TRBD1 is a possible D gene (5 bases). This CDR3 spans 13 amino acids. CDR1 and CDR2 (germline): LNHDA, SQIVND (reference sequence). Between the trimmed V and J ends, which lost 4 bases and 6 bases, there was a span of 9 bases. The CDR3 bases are TGTGCCAGTAGTACCAGGGCTCCCGGGGAGCTGTTTTTT. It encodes CASSTRAPGELFF.

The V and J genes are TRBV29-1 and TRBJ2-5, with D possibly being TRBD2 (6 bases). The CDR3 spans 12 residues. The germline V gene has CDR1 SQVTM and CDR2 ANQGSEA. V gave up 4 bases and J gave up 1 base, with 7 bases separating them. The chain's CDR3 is CSVGLGQETQYF. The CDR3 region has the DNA TGCAGCGTTGGACTAGGCCAAGAGACCCAGTACTTC.

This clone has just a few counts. The CDR3 region has the DNA TGTGCCAGCAGCTTAGTTCTCGGCAGGGGGATCCTCGAGCAGTACTTC. It specifies CASSLVLGRGILEQYF. The chain has TRBV7-3 and TRBJ2-7; 7 bases are a match to TRBD1. The CDR3 loop spans 16 amino acids. Germline CDR1 reads SGHTA; CDR2 reads FQGTGA. V lost 2 bases and J lost 6; bases outside the gene matches: 13.

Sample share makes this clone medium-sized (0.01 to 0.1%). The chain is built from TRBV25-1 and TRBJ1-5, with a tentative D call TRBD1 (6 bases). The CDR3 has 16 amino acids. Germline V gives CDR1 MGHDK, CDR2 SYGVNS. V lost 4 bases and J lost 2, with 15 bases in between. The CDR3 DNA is TGTGCCAGCAGTGGGGGAGGGGGGGTTTGCAATCAGCCCCAGCATTTT. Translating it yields CASSGGGGVCNQPQHF.

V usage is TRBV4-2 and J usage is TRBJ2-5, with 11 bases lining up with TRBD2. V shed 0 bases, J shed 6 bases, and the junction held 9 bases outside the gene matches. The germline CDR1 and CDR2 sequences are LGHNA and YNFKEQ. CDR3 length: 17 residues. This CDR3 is CASSQDSSGGAYQTQYF. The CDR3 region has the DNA TGTGCCAGCAGCCAAGATAGTAGCGGGGGGGCCTATCAGACCCAGTACTTC.

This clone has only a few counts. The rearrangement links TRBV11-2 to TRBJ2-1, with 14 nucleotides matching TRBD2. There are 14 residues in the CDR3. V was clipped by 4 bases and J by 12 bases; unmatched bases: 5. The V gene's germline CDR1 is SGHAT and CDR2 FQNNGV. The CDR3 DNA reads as TGTGCCAGCAGCTCGACTAGCGGGGGGGCACGGCAGTTCTTC. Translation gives CASSSTSGGARQFF.

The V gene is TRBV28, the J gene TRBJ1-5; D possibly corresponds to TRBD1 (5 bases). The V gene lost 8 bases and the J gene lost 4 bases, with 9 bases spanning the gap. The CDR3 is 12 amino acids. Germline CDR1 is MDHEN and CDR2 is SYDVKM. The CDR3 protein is CASYSGNQPQHF. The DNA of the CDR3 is TGTGCCAGCTATTCAGGGAATCAGCCCCAGCATTTT.

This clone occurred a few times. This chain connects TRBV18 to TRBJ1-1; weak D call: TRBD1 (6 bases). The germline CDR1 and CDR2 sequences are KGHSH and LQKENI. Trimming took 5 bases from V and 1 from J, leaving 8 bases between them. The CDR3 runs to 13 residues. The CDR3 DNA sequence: TGTGCCAGCTCAACGGACAGGAACACTGAAGCTTTCTTT. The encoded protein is CASSTDRNTEAFF.

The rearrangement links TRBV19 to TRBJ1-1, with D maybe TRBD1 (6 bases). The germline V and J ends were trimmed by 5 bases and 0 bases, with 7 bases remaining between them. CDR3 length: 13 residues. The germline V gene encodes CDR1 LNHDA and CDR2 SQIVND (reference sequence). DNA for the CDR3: TGTGCCAGTAGTGACAGGTTGAACACTGAAGCTTTCTTT. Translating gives CASSDRLNTEAFF.

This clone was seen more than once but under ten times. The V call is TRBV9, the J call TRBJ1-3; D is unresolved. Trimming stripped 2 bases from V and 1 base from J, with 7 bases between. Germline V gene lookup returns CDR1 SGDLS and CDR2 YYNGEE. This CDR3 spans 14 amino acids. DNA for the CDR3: TGTGCCAGCAGCGTCTGGAGTTCTGGAAACACCATATATTTT. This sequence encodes CASSVWSSGNTIYF.